This note documents a single TCR beta chain sequence. Its antigen target is currently unknown. There are no base qualities to consult, and no much larger clone falls within one base. This entry belongs to a study of blood T cell repertoires in COVID-19 (dated by TCRdb to 2018 to 2021). In terms of the full investigation: Samples covering the acute and convalescent phases of COVID-19 were provided by collaborators in the United States, Italy and Spain. The prospective study material was composed of cDNA or gDNA derived from T cells, B-cell-depleted T cells, or PBMCs. The dataset comprised deeply sampled blood TCRbeta repertoires from subjects exposed to, actively infected with, or recovered from COVID-19. The repertoires were released in a freely available public database intended as a resource for research on the immune response to SARS-CoV-2. Samples came from the ongoing ImmuneRACE study (first 160 participants) plus 1,254 subjects from 6 global collaborators. The sample metadata nearly always contained a de-identified subject ID, COVID-19 status, age in years and sex. Where HLA class I and class II types were available, the types were taken from metadata supplied by the sample provider, not from assay-based typing.

What the work shows at the level of the full study, not this receptor alone: Clinical and demographic metadata were provided uncurated, with the amount varying by source and participant.

Participants in the prospective study were enrolled through a virtual design, were aged about 18 to 90 years, and lived in fewer than 30 United States geographic areas. Cohort assignment in the prospective study relied on participant-reported clinical history from a screening survey and a study questionnaire. Recovered participants in ImmuneRACE Cohort 3 were defined by two consecutive negative NP/OP PCR tests, clearance by a healthcare professional, or resolution of symptoms. In the prospective study, whole blood, serum and a nasopharyngeal or oropharyngeal swab were collected from each participant by mobile phlebotomists. Over an approximately 2-month period, participants in the prospective study had the option of providing additional blood draws and questionnaires. Blood samples from the prospective study were shipped frozen or at room temperature prior to DNA extraction. Cut back by 6 bases and 4 bases, the V and J ends lie 13 bases apart. CDR1 LGHDT and CDR2 YNNKEL are derived from the germline V gene (reference sequence). The CDR3 numbers 14 residues from cysteine through phenylalanine. The kept DNA is CDR3 alone, 42 bases in frame from the first base.

The immunoSEQ Assay, a bias-controlled multiplex PCR, was used to amplify TCRbeta CDR3 regions from genomic DNA. As for the original processing: Nucleated cell counts per sample were estimated from amplification of reference gene primers within the assay. Sequence reads were collapsed and filtered to measure the absolute abundance of every unique TCRbeta CDR3 rearrangement. For each sample, productive Simpson clonality was calculated as the square root of Simpson's diversity index over productive rearrangements. The table was pulled from immuneACCESS by TCRdb, which kept in-frame rearrangements only. Such tables lose some clones; where checked, under half of the loss comes from unresolved V genes, and the rest has no known cause. V and J calls and clone size come straight from that table; D and trimming were deduced from the DNA. The sample data list around 380,000 clones, and around 87% of these were observed just once. The leading ten clones occupy 1.3% of the sample.

Sample: PBMCs or T cells enriched from blood (not recorded which). The TCR sequence derives from a man under 40 who had recovered from COVID-19. The chain is assembled from TRBV3-1 (or the pseudogene TRBV3-2) and TRBJ1-3; the D segment could be TRBD1, given 6 matching bases. The CDR3 corresponds to CASSFGQRGNTIYF. The nucleotides read TGTGCCAGCAGTTTTGGACAGCGAGGAAACACCATATATTTT.